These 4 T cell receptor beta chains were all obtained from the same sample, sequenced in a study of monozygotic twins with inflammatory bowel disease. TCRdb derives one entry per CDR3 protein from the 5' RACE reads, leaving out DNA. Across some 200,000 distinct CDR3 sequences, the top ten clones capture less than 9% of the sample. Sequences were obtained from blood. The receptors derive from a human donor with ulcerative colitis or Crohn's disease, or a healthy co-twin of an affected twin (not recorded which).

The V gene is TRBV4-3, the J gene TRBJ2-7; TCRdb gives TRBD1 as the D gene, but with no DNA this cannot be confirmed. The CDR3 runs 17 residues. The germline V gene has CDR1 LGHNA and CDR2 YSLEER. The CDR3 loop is CASSQVSGTGFSYEQYF.

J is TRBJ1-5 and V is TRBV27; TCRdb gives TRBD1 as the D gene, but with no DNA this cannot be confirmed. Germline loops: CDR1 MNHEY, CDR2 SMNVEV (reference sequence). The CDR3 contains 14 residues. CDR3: CASRTGASNQPQHF.

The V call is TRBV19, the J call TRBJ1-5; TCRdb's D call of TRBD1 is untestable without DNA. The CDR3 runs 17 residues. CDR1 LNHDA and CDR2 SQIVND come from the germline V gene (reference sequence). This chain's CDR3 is CATNRDVGVGDFLPQHF.

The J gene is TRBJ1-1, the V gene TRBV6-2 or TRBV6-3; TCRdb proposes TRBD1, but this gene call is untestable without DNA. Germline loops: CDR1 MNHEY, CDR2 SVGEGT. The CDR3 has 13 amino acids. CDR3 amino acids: CASSYWQGAEAFF.